This T cell receptor beta chain appears in the sequencing data of a study of blood T cell repertoires in COVID-19. For the study at large: Acute and convalescent COVID-19 specimens originated in the United States, Italy and Spain. From T cells, B-cell-depleted T cells, or PBMCs came the material, which was cDNA or gDNA.

As to this clone: A junction boundary mismatches the germline segment, possibly from a read error.

CDR1 SGHNT and CDR2 YENEEA come from the germline V gene. CDR3 length equals 14 residues. Original processing notes: For nucleated cells, counts were estimated from reference gene primer amplification. Only in-frame clones appear in the TCRdb table, and some are missing; sequencing was by immunoSEQ multiplex PCR. From that table come the V and J calls and clone size; the DNA was used to work out D and trimming. The sample lists around 40,000 clones; 75% to 90% were seen once. This rearrangement joins TRBV11-3 to TRBJ2-2; D possibly corresponds to TRBD2 (6 bases). This TCR was sampled from a man aged 50-59 years with active COVID-19. Specimen: peripheral blood. CDR3 DNA: TGTGCCAGCAGCTTAGATCGGGGGTCCGGGGTGCTGTTTTTT. It encodes CASSLDRGSGVLFF.